Here is one T cell receptor (beta chain) with its context. The data derive from a study of T cell responses to AZD1222 COVID-19 vaccine. The V gene's germline CDR1 is MNHNS and CDR2 SASEGT. V was pared by 2 bases and J by 7 bases, with 11 bases between. The CDR3 has 13 residues. TCRdb keeps only in-frame clones here, not all; method: immunoSEQ multiplex PCR. The sample includes roughly 120,000 clones, roughly 84% of them seen just once. The V gene is TRBV6-1, the J gene TRBJ1-2; D uncertain. This sequence originates from an adult in good health. The sequenced sample was peripheral blood, obtained on day 0 of AZD1222 vaccination. The CDR3 DNA reads TGTGCCAGCAGTGAAACAACCCGAGGTGGCTACACCTTC. It specifies CASSETTRGGYTF.